Each of the 6 T cell receptor beta chains below was sequenced from the same sample in a study of T cell responses to AZD1222 COVID-19 vaccine. This table comes from immunoSEQ multiplex PCR, and its TCRdb copy is limited to in-frame clones, with some not included. The profile covers about 140,000 clones, with roughly 93% appearing a single time and 9% to 9.5% taken by the ten largest. This specimen consisted of peripheral blood, obtained 28 days after the second AZD1222 dose. The receptors here all came from an adult who received the AZD1222 COVID-19 vaccine.

The rearrangement joins TRBV6-5 to TRBJ1-2; no definite D call. Between the trimmed V and J ends, which lost 2 bases and 4 bases, there was a span of 17 bases. Germline CDR1 reads MNHEY; CDR2 reads SVGAGI. The CDR3 is made up of 16 amino acids. In DNA, the CDR3 is TGTGCCAGCAGTTACGGGCCGGATCTCCTCACCTATGGCTACACCTTC. The encoded protein is CASSYGPDLLTYGYTF.

The J gene is TRBJ1-4, the V gene TRBV2; D is perhaps TRBD1 (6 bases). Trimming removed 2 bases from V and 7 bases from J, with 14 bases in between. The germline V gene encodes CDR1 SNHLY and CDR2 FYNNEI. This CDR3 has 15 residues. The CDR3 reads CASSEIGGSGEKLFF. In nucleotides, the CDR3 is TGTGCCAGCAGTGAAATAGGGGGTAGTGGTGAAAAACTGTTTTTT.

The chain is built from TRBV4-1 and TRBJ2-7, with 9 bases identical to TRBD2. Unmatched junction bases numbered 4, after V lost 4 bases and J lost 0 bases. This CDR3 region has 15 residues. Germline-derived CDR1 and CDR2 are MGHRA and YSYEKL. CDR3 in DNA: TGCGCCAGCAGCCTTCTAGCGGGGAGCTCCTACGAGCAGTACGTC. The encoded protein is CASSLLAGSSYEQYV.

The V call is TRBV11-2, the J call TRBJ2-1; weak D call: TRBD1 (6 bases). This CDR3 has 14 amino acids. The germline gives CDR1 SGHAT, CDR2 FQNNGV. The V end lost 1 base, the J end lost 12 bases, and 16 bases lay between the germline ends. DNA for the CDR3: TGTGCCAGCAGCTTAGGCCCTCAGACAGGCGGGCAGTTCTTC. Protein sequence: CASSLGPQTGGQFF.

This sequence joins TRBV10-3 and TRBJ1-3; unclear D gene. Trimming took off 6 bases at V and 14 bases at J, with 20 bases between the two ends. This CDR3 has 13 amino acids. The germline CDR1 and CDR2 sequences are ENHRY and SYGVKD. This chain's CDR3 is CAIRPTEIERVYF. CDR3 DNA: TGTGCCATCAGACCGACGGAAATCGAGCGTGTATATTTT.

The rearrangement joins TRBV6-5 to TRBJ1-3; 12 bases fit TRBD1. V was clipped by 7 bases and J by 2 bases; unmatched bases: 3. CDR3 length equals 15 residues. CDR1 MNHEY and CDR2 SVGAGI come from the germline V gene. CDR3 sequence: CASTRDRGPGNTIYF. The CDR3 nucleotides read TGTGCCAGCACCCGGGACAGGGGGCCTGGAAACACCATATATTTT.